Reported below is one T cell receptor (beta chain). Its binding antigen is unknown. No much larger clonotype is one base removed from it; base qualities were not supplied. Libraries were prepared through RT-PCR. Sequenced using an Illumina HiSeq 2500. Starting from the raw public reads, TCRdb applied fastp trimming at Q25, assembled clones with MiXCR and retained in-frame beta chains. Each CDR3 protein gets just one entry, which takes the most common genes and DNA from the rows behind it. The sample contains around 570,000 distinct CDR3 sequences, about 11% of them found a single time. The ten largest account for approximately 10% of the sample. Deletion took 4 bases off V and 8 bases off J, with a span of 15 bases between the germline ends. Looking up the germline V gene yields CDR1 MNHNS and CDR2 SASEGT. The CDR3 covers 14 residues, taking in both the cysteine and the phenylalanine. Only CDR3 DNA remains: 42 bases, in frame from the first base.

This record belongs to a study of response to subunit inactivated influenza vaccine (dated by TCRdb to 2016 to 2018). The study in broad terms: The study used deep quantitative T cell receptor repertoire profiling to track responses to a trivalent subunit inactivated influenza vaccine.

Study-level results and caveats: It was suggested by the authors that each seasonal influenza vaccination may recruit only a limited number of new T cells.

This sample also belongs to another study, concerning T cells expressing NK-cell markers. The second source states: TCR beta cDNA libraries were prepared using 5'RACE template switching, which introduced a universal primer site and unique molecular identifiers. Fewer than ten donors provided sorted CD3+CD56+NKG2C+, CD3+CD56+NKG2C- and CD3+CD56-NKG2C+ T-cell subsets, whose TCR beta-chain repertoires were profiled. Seven of the eight sequenced donors were HCMV-seropositive and one was HCMV-seronegative. To restrict sorting to alphabetaTCR-expressing T cells, an anti-gammadeltaTCR antibody was added in several experiments. In six donors, the dominant CD3+CD56+NKG2C+ clonotypes were among the top 10 CD8+ clonotypes and accounted for roughly 1.0-8% of CD8+ T cells. Those dominant clonotypes were again the most abundant among CD3+CD56-NKG2C+ cells in a handful of donors, at roughly 25-65%. It remained unclear whether the expanded NKG2C-expressing T cell clones were specific for HCMV antigens. The eight sequenced donors were randomly selected healthy volunteers, three men and five women. To determine HCMV serostatus, a commercial ELISA kit was used to detect HCMV-specific IgG in serum. Peripheral blood mononuclear cells were isolated from blood by Ficoll density gradient centrifugation. For six donors, bulk peripheral blood T-cell repertoires were also sequenced from unsorted PBMC. Priming for cDNA synthesis came from the TCR beta constant segment, and two successive PCR amplification steps followed. Libraries were sequenced as 2 x 150 bp reads on Illumina HiSeq 2000/2500, MiSeq or NextSeq. MIGEC handled demultiplexing of the reads and grouping by UMI, while MiTCR was used to assemble and quantify clonotypes. To exclude erroneous sequences, only TCR cDNA sequences supported by at least two reads were retained. The tcR package was used for downstream repertoire analysis, with clonotypes matched between fractions based on CDR3 nucleotide sequence plus V segment. VDJmatch was used to annotate antigen specificity against VDJdb, with one amino acid substitution allowed in CDR3.

The chain uses TRBV6-1 and TRBJ2-4; the D element could tentatively be TRBD1 or TRBD2, as 6 bases agree for each. The clonotype was recovered from a man over 45 who received an inactivated influenza vaccine. Donor details come from another sample of the same person, matched by shared clones. The sequences come from PBMCs from blood, collected on the day of vaccination. The bases are TGTGCCAGCAGTGTCGGGGGCGGTGGGGACATTCAGTACTTC. This sequence encodes CASSVGGGGDIQYF.